These 19 T cell receptor beta chains share one sample of origin, sequenced in a study of multiple sclerosis patients with progressive multifocal leukoencephalopathy. Time point described: time of PML onset. Clones were sequenced by immunoSEQ multiplex PCR, and TCRdb holds only the in-frame ones, with some missing. In the table there are 25,000 to 35,000 clones, roughly 90% of which are singletons. The source material was PBMCs, sampled from a patient treated with natalizumab. The receptor source for this set is a human donor with progressive multifocal leukoencephalopathy.

The chain combines TRBV4-1 with TRBJ1-1; tentatively, D is TRBD1 (6 bases). Trimming left V 6 bases short and J 4 bases short, with 15 bases between. CDR1 and CDR2 (germline): MGHRA, YSYEKL. The CDR3 spans 14 residues. The chain's CDR3 is CASSQIQGFTEAFF. The CDR3 nucleotides read TGCGCCAGCAGTCAGATTCAGGGGTTCACTGAAGCTTTCTTT.

This rearrangement joins TRBV27 to TRBJ2-7; TRBD1 or TRBD2 may be the D gene (6 bases each). CDR3 length: 14 amino acids. Germline V gene sequence: CDR1 MNHEY, CDR2 SMNVEV (reference sequence). V lost 3 bases, J lost 6 bases, and 15 bases lay in between. In DNA form, the CDR3 reads TGTGCCAGCAGTTTTTCAACTGAGGGGGGCGAGCAGTACTTC. The encoded protein is CASSFSTEGGEQYF.

The chain links TRBV28 to TRBJ1-3; D possibly corresponds to TRBD1 (6 bases). CDR3 length: 14 amino acids. The germline V and J ends were trimmed by 5 bases and 4 bases, with 12 bases remaining between them. CDR1 is MDHEN, CDR2 SYDVKM, per germline. The DNA for the CDR3 is TGTGCCAGCAGTATACGGGACATCGGAAACACCATATATTTT. It encodes CASSIRDIGNTIYF.

The chain is built from TRBV4-3 and TRBJ1-1; perhaps TRBD1 as D (6 bases). There are 15 residues in the CDR3. V gave up 0 bases and J gave up 3 bases, with 11 bases separating them. CDR1 LGHNA and CDR2 YSLEER come from the germline V gene. CDR3 region: CASSQEGGGYTEAFF. The CDR3, as DNA: TGCGCCAGCAGCCAAGAGGGAGGGGGTTACACTGAAGCTTTCTTT.

The rearrangement links TRBV18 to TRBJ2-3; 13 positions agree with TRBD2. Germline CDR1 reads KGHSH; CDR2 reads LQKENI. Losses at the gene ends were 3 bases for V and 2 bases for J; bases not matched to a gene: 2. The CDR3 is made up of 16 amino acids. The CDR3 sequence: CASSPGLAGTTDTQYF. The CDR3 DNA is TGTGCCAGCTCACCGGGACTAGCGGGAACCACAGATACGCAGTATTTT.

J is TRBJ1-1 and V is TRBV7-9, with D possibly matching TRBD1 (6 bases). The germline V gene has CDR1 SEHNR and CDR2 FQNEAQ (reference sequence). The CDR3 runs to 14 residues. V was clipped by 5 bases and J by 1 base, with 11 bases between them. This chain's CDR3 is CASSVDRRNTEAFF. CDR3 DNA: TGTGCCAGCAGCGTAGACAGGAGGAACACTGAAGCTTTCTTT.

About this clone itself: This sample also contains other DNA sequences that code for the same CDR3. J is TRBJ2-3 and V is TRBV2, with TRBD2 matching 10 bases. The CDR3 length is 14 residues. The germline V gene has CDR1 SNHLY and CDR2 FYNNEI. Trimming removed 7 bases from V and 4 bases from J; junction bases left unmatched: 5. The DNA of the CDR3 is TGTGCCAGCAACGAGCGGGAGGGTCCAGATACGCAGTATTTT. Translating gives CASNEREGPDTQYF.

This clone was counted a few times. The rearrangement joins TRBV29-1 to TRBJ1-1, with D possibly being TRBD1 (6 bases). This CDR3 spans 13 amino acids. Germline V lookup: CDR1 SQVTM, CDR2 ANQGSEA. V was shortened by 4 bases and J by 6 bases, with 15 bases between the two germline ends. CDR3 loop: CSVVGEGGSEAFF. CDR3 nucleotides: TGCAGCGTTGTGGGGGAGGGGGGGTCTGAAGCTTTCTTT.

V gene TRBV29-1 combines with J gene TRBJ1-1; D unclear. The CDR3 loop spans 14 amino acids. Germline V CDR1 and CDR2: SQVTM, ANQGSEA. The V and J ends lost 5 bases and 1 base respectively, with 14 bases between them. The CDR3 region has the DNA TGCAGCGTTCTCTCCGGGAACGAGAACACTGAAGCTTTCTTT. It encodes CSVLSGNENTEAFF.

V is TRBV29-1 and J is TRBJ2-7; either TRBD1 or TRBD2 may fit D (5 bases each). Trimming shortened V by 5 bases and J by 5 bases, and 16 bases separated the two germline ends. The V gene's germline CDR1 is SQVTM and CDR2 ANQGSEA. The CDR3 runs 13 residues. CDR3 in DNA: TGCAGCGTTTGGACTGGGTTGGGGGACGAGCAGTACTTC. Translation gives CSVWTGLGDEQYF.

This rearrangement joins TRBV7-9 to TRBJ1-1; D unclear. The CDR3 has 14 amino acids. Between the trimmed V and J ends, which lost 1 base and 4 bases, there was a span of 10 bases. The germline V gene encodes CDR1 SEHNR and CDR2 FQNEAQ (reference sequence). The CDR3 loop reads CASSLEAIGTEAFF. Here the CDR3 DNA reads TGTGCCAGCAGCTTAGAAGCCATAGGCACTGAAGCTTTCTTT.

The chain links TRBV4-3 to TRBJ2-1; TRBD2 agrees at 15 bases. Germline-derived CDR1 and CDR2 are LGHNA and YSLEER. The CDR3 runs 15 residues. V trimming: 5 bases; J trimming: 7 bases; junction bases outside the gene matches: 3. The CDR3 coding sequence is TGCGCCAGCAGCTGGACTAGCGGGAGGGGGAATGAGCAGTTCTTC. Translating gives CASSWTSGRGNEQFF.

The gene calls are TRBV4-1 and TRBJ1-2; no clear D. V was clipped by 1 base and J by 0 bases, with 9 bases between them. Looked up from germline, CDR1 is MGHRA and CDR2 is YSYEKL. This CDR3 region has 15 residues. The CDR3 sequence: CASSQAQTTNYGYTF. DNA of the CDR3: TGCGCCAGCAGCCAAGCACAGACGACTAACTATGGCTACACCTTC.

The chain links TRBV18 to TRBJ1-1; D is ambiguous. With 6 bases removed from V and 3 bases from J, the gap between germline ends came to 8 bases. Germline lookup yields CDR1 KGHSH and CDR2 LQKENI. This CDR3 comprises 12 residues. In DNA, the CDR3 is TGTGCCAGCTCCCCGTCTGACACTGAAGCTTTCTTT. Translated: CASSPSDTEAFF. Full variable domain (remainder filled in from reference TRBV18 and TRBJ1-1): NAGVMQNPRHLVRRRGQEARLRCSPMKGHSHVYWYRQLPEEGLKFMVYLQKENIIDESGMPKERFSAEFPKEGPSILRIQQVVRGDSAAYFCASSPSDTEAFFGQGTRLTVV.

The chain uses TRBV27 and TRBJ2-3, with 9 bases lining up with TRBD2. The V gene end was trimmed by 4 bases and the J gene end by 4 bases; junction bases not matched to a gene: 9. The CDR3 has 16 residues. Germline lookup yields CDR1 MNHEY and CDR2 SMNVEV (reference sequence). CDR3 sequence: CASSSIAGEAPDTQYF. The CDR3 bases are TGTGCCAGCAGTTCAATAGCGGGAGAGGCCCCAGATACGCAGTATTTT.

V is TRBV6-5 and J is TRBJ1-1, with 7 bases aligning to TRBD1. With V trimmed by 6 bases and J by 11 bases, 12 bases remained unmatched. Germline V CDR1 and CDR2: MNHEY, SVGAGI. This CDR3 is 13 amino acids long. This CDR3 is CASSPTGALEAFF. CDR3 bases: TGTGCCAGCAGCCCAACAGGGGCCCTGGAGGCTTTCTTT.

The rearrangement links TRBV10-1 to TRBJ2-5, with D unresolved. Trimming pared 2 bases from V and 2 bases from J, leaving 9 bases between. The CDR3 has 14 amino acids. From germline, CDR1 is WNHNN and CDR2 SYGVQD (reference sequence). In DNA form, the CDR3 reads TGCGCCAGCAGTGAGGGTACTAATCAAGAGACCCAGTACTTC. This encodes CASSEGTNQETQYF.

The J gene is TRBJ1-5, the V gene TRBV7-9; D remains unclear. There are 12 residues in the CDR3. Trimming stripped 5 bases from V and 4 bases from J, with 6 bases between. Germline V CDR1 and CDR2: SEHNR, FQNEAQ (reference sequence). In DNA, the CDR3 is TGTGCCAGCAGCCCGATAAATCAGCCCCAGCATTTT. This gives the protein CASSPINQPQHF.

The genes are TRBV6-6 and TRBJ1-1, with D unresolved. Germline CDR1 MNHNY, CDR2 SVGAGI (reference sequence). The CDR3 contains 16 residues. Trimming took off 2 bases at V and 5 bases at J, with 18 bases between the two ends. The CDR3 DNA follows: TGTGCCAGCAGTTACGGCCACCTGGTAGTCCAGACTGAAGCTTTCTTT. This sequence encodes CASSYGHLVVQTEAFF.